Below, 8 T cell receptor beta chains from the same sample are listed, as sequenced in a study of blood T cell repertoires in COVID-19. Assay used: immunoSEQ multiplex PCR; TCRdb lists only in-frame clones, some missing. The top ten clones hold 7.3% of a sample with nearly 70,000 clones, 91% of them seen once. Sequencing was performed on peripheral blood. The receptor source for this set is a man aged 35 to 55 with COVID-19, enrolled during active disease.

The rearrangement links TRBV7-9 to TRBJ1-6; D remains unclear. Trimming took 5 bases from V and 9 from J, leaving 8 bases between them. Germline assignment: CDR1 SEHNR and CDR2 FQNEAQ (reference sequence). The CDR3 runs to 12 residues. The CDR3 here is CASSPEASPLHF. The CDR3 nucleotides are TGTGCCAGCAGCCCCGAAGCTTCACCCCTCCACTTT.

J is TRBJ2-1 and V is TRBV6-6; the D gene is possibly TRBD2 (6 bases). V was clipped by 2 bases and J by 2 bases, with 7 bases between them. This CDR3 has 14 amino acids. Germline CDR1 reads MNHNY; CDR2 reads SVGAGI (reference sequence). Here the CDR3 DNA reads TGTGCCAGCAGTTACGGCGGGGCCTACAATGAGCAGTTCTTC. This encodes CASSYGGAYNEQFF.

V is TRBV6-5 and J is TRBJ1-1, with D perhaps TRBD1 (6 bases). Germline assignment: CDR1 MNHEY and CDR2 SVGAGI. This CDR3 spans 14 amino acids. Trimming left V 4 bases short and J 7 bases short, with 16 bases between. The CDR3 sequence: CASSSLTGSVEAFF. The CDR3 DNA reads TGTGCCAGCAGTTCATTGACAGGTTCTGTTGAAGCTTTCTTT.

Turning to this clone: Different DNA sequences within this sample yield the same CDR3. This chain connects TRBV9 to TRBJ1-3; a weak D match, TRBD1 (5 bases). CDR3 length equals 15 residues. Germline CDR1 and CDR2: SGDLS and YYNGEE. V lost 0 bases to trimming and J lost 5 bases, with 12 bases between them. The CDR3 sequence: CASSVGGRGRNTIYF. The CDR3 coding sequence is TGTGCCAGCAGCGTAGGAGGGCGGGGGAGAAACACCATATATTTT.

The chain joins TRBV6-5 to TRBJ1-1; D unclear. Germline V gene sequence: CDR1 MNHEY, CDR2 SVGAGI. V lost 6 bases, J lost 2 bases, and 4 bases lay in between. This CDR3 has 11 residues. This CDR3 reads CASRQNTEAFF. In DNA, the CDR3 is TGTGCCAGCAGACAAAACACTGAAGCTTTCTTT.

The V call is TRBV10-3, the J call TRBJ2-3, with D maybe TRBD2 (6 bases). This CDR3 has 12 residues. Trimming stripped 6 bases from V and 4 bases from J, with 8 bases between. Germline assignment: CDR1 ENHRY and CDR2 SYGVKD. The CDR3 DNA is TGTGCCATCAGCGGGGGATCAGATACGCAGTATTTT. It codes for CAISGGSDTQYF.

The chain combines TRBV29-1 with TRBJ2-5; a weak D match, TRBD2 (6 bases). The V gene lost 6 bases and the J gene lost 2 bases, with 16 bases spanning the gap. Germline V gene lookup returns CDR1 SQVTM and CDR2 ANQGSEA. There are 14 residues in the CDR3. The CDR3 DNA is TGCAGCGTCACCACCCGGGGGTTTCAAGAGACCCAGTACTTC. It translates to CSVTTRGFQETQYF.

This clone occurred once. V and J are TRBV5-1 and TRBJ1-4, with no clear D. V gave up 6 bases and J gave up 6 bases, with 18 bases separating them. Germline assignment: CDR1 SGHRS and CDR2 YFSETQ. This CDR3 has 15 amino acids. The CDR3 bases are TGCGCCAGCACCGCCGGGTCGACGGCGGATGAAAAACTGTTTTTT. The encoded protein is CASTAGSTADEKLFF.